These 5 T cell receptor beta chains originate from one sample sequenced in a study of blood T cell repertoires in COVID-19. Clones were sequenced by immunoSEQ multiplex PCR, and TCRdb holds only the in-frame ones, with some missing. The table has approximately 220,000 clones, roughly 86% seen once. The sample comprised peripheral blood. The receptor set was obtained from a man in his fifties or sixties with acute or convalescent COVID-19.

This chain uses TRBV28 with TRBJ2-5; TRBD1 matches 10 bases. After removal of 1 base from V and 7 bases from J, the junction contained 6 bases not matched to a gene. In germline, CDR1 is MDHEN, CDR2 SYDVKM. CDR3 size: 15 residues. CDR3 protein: CASSLSDRGLGTQYF. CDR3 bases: TGTGCCAGCAGTTTATCCGACAGGGGGCTTGGGACCCAGTACTTC.

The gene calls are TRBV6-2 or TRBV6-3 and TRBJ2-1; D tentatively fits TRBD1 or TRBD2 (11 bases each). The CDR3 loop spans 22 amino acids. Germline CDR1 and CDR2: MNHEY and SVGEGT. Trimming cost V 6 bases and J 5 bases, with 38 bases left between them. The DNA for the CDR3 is TGTGCCAGCAGCCACAAACGAAAAACTGGGACAGGGGGTAGCGGGAGGGACAATGAGCAGTTCTTC. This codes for CASSHKRKTGTGGSGRDNEQFF.

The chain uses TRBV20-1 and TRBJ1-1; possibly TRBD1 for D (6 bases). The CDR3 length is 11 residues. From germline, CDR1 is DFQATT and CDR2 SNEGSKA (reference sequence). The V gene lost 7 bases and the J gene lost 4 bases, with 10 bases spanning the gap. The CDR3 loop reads CSGQGRTEAFF. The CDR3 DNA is TGCAGTGGCCAGGGGCGCACTGAAGCTTTCTTT.

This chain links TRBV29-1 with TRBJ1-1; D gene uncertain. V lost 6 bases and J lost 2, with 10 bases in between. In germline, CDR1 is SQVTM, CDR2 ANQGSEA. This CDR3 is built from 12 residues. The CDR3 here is CSVRTDNTEAFF. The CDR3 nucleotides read TGCAGCGTAAGGACTGATAACACTGAAGCTTTCTTT.

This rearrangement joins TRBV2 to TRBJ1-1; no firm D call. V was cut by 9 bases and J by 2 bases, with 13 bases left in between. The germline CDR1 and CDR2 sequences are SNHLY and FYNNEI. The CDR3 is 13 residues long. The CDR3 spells CARTERINTEAFF. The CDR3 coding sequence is TGTGCCAGGACTGAGCGTATTAACACTGAAGCTTTCTTT.